Below are 11 T cell receptor beta chains sequenced from a single sample in a study of T cell responses to AZD1222 COVID-19 vaccine. Generated by immunoSEQ multiplex PCR, the TCRdb table keeps only in-frame clones and is missing some. Found here are about 160,000 clones, 88% of them singletons; the top ten hold 4.3%. Sequencing was performed on peripheral blood, taken 28 days after the second AZD1222 dose. The receptors come from an adult who received the AZD1222 COVID-19 vaccine.

The chain employs TRBV20-1 and TRBJ1-5, with D unresolved. This CDR3 spans 13 amino acids. V lost 3 bases, J lost 3 bases, and 9 bases lay in between. The V gene's germline CDR1 is DFQATT and CDR2 SNEGSKA (reference sequence). CDR3 sequence: CSASFRTNQPQHF. CDR3 sequence (DNA): TGCAGTGCTAGTTTCAGGACCAATCAGCCCCAGCATTTT.

The V call is TRBV27, the J call TRBJ1-1, with unresolved D. Germline-derived CDR1 and CDR2 are MNHEY and SMNVEV (reference sequence). CDR3 length: 12 amino acids. The V gene lost 3 bases and the J gene lost 9 bases, with 11 bases spanning the gap. The CDR3 loop reads CASSFPLTQAFF. For the CDR3, the DNA is TGTGCCAGCAGTTTCCCGTTGACCCAAGCTTTCTTT.

The CDR3 sequence is CATQGDSYNEQFF. The CDR3 region has the DNA TGTGCCACGCAGGGGGACTCCTACAATGAGCAGTTCTTC. The genes are TRBV19 and TRBJ2-1; 7 nucleotides agree with TRBD1. The CDR3 has 13 amino acids. Germline values: CDR1 LNHDA, CDR2 SQIVND (reference sequence). V shed 10 bases, J shed 0 bases, and the junction held 3 bases outside the gene matches.

This clone was counted once. The V gene is TRBV6-2 or TRBV6-3, the J gene TRBJ2-1, with 8 positions matching TRBD2. Germline V gene sequence: CDR1 MNHEY, CDR2 SVGEGT. The CDR3 is 17 residues long. Germline trimming cut 5 bases from V and 5 bases from J; bases unmatched to any gene: 14. CDR3 nucleotide sequence: TGTGCCAGCAGTCCCCCGGCGGGGGGAGCGTCTAACAATGAGCAGTTCTTC. It translates to CASSPPAGGASNNEQFF.

The rearrangement joins TRBV27 to TRBJ1-6; D is possibly TRBD1 (6 bases). Trimming removed 6 bases from V and 2 bases from J, with 11 bases in between. The CDR3 totals 15 residues. Germline CDR1 reads MNHEY; CDR2 reads SMNVEV (reference sequence). The DNA of the CDR3 is TGTGCCAGCAGGCCGACAGGCCCCTATAATTCACCCCTCCACTTT. This gives the protein CASRPTGPYNSPLHF.

In DNA, the CDR3 is TGTGCCTGGAGTGTAGGGAGGGAGACACCCCTCCACTTT. Its protein product is CAWSVGRETPLHF. The chain has TRBV30 and TRBJ1-6; D remains ambiguous. Germline CDR1 reads GTSNPN; CDR2 reads SVGIG (reference sequence). This CDR3 spans 13 amino acids. V was shortened by 0 bases and J by 11 bases, with 11 bases between the two germline ends. The full variable domain, in which reference TRBV30 and TRBJ1-6 provide the parts outside the CDR3, is SQTIHQWPATLVQPVGSPLSLECTVEGTSNPNLYWYRQAAGRGLQLLFYSVGIGQISSEVPQNLSASRPQDRQFILSSKKLLLSDSGFYLCAWSVGRETPLHFGNGTRLTVT.

The chain couples TRBV10-1 to TRBJ2-7; TRBD1 is a possible D gene (5 bases). The ends were cut back, 3 bases at V and 5 bases at J, with 20 bases in the middle. This CDR3 comprises 16 residues. Per the germline V gene, CDR1 is WNHNN and CDR2 is SYGVQD (reference sequence). CDR3 in DNA: TGCGCCAGCAGTGACCTCAGGTCAGGGCTTGGCAACGAGCAGTACTTC. Its protein is CASSDLRSGLGNEQYF.

V gene TRBV2 combines with J gene TRBJ1-2; D is uncertain. CDR1 SNHLY and CDR2 FYNNEI come from the germline V gene. Trimming shortened V by 10 bases and J by 6 bases, and 15 bases separated the two germline ends. The length of the CDR3 is 12 residues. The CDR3 DNA reads TGTGCCACCCTGGGCGCAGAAAATGGCTACACCTTC. Protein: CATLGAENGYTF.

CDR3: CASSASLAGAYNEQFF. Here the CDR3 DNA reads TGTGCCAGCAGCGCCTCACTAGCGGGGGCCTACAATGAGCAGTTCTTC. The chain combines TRBV7-3 with TRBJ2-1; the match to TRBD2 covers 11 bases. CDR1 SGHTA and CDR2 FQGTGA come from the germline V gene. The CDR3 is made up of 16 amino acids. Unmatched junction bases numbered 5, after V lost 5 bases and J lost 2 bases. The whole variable domain, remainder taken from reference TRBV7-3 and TRBJ2-1, is GAGVSQTPSNKVTEKGKYVELRCDPISGHTALYWYRQSLGQGPEFLIYFQGTGAADDSGLPNDRFFAVRPEGSVSTLKIQRTERGDSAVYLCASSASLAGAYNEQFFGPGTRLTVL.

The gene calls are TRBV19 and TRBJ1-2; D not resolved. The CDR3 is 17 residues long. The V gene lost 2 bases and the J gene lost 5 bases, with 21 bases spanning the gap. Germline V gene lookup returns CDR1 LNHDA and CDR2 SQIVND (reference sequence). CDR3 sequence reads: CASSITVDPGSGYGYTF. In DNA form, the CDR3 reads TGTGCCAGTAGTATAACCGTGGATCCTGGGTCAGGATATGGCTACACCTTC.

V usage is TRBV24-1 and J usage is TRBJ2-1; tentatively, D is TRBD1 or TRBD2 (5 bases each). The CDR3 covers 14 residues. CDR1 KGHDR and CDR2 SFDVKD come from the germline V gene. Trimming cost V 9 bases and J 6 bases, with 17 bases left between them. The CDR3 protein is CATQRDGSLNEQFF. DNA of the CDR3: TGTGCCACCCAACGGGACGGCTCCCTCAATGAGCAGTTCTTC.